The sequence of this TCR beta chain was determined in a study of cytomegalovirus exposure and HLA in healthy donors. Regarding the study as a whole: A subsequent analysis found that TCR clusters from the first cohort also tended to co-occur in the 130 or so validation repertoires, with roughly 95% of cluster scores above 0.

Here immunoSEQ multiplex PCR was the method, and the copy in TCRdb shows in-frame clones only, minus some. The data show some 290,000 clones, with 88% seen just once and roughly 0.88% held by the top ten. As concerns this clone: Its antigen is not known.

Trimming removed 2 bases from V and 2 bases from J, with 11 bases in between. CDR1 is SGHNT, CDR2 YYREEE, per germline (reference sequence). CDR3 length equals 15 residues. Input material: PBMCs. V is TRBV5-4 and J is TRBJ1-3, with D perhaps matching TRBD1 (6 bases). This sequence was found in a man aged 30-40 years in good health and CMV-seronegative. The CDR3 sequence is CASSFRGGPGNTIYF. In DNA form, the CDR3 reads TGTGCCAGCAGCTTCAGGGGTGGACCTGGAAACACCATATATTTT.